One and the same sample provided the 3 T cell receptor beta chains below, sequenced in a study of early T cells in non-severe SARS-CoV-2 infection. Using its own MiXCR run on the 5' RACE reads, TCRdb lists one record per CDR3 protein. The sample lists 55,000 to 75,000 distinct CDR3 sequences, about an eighth seen once, with around 1.3% in the top ten. Sequences were obtained from whole blood. The receptors derive from an adult who was a healthcare worker with PCR-confirmed SARS-CoV-2 infection or an uninfected control (not recorded which).

This clonotype has only a few counts. J is TRBJ2-7 and V is TRBV7-9; 7 bases are a match to TRBD2. This CDR3 comprises 13 residues. Germline CDR1 and CDR2: SEHNR and FQNEAQ (reference sequence). V lost 5 bases, J lost 3 bases, and 4 bases stayed unmatched. DNA of the CDR3: TGTGCCAGCAGCCCACGGGGGGTCTACGAGCAGTACTTC. Translated, it gives CASSPRGVYEQYF.

This clonotype was picked up many times. The CDR3 spells CASSLLERSNYEQYF. Written as DNA, the CDR3 is TGTGCCAGCAGCTTACTAGAGAGGAGCAACTACGAGCAGTACTTC. The chain combines TRBV7-2 with TRBJ2-7; D is undetermined. This CDR3 is 15 amino acids long. V gave up 2 bases and J gave up 3 bases, with 14 bases separating them. CDR1 SGHTA and CDR2 FQGNSA come from the germline V gene.

The genes are TRBV6-5 and TRBJ2-1; D may be TRBD1 or TRBD2 (5 bases each). CDR1 is MNHEY and CDR2 is SVGAGI in the germline V gene. V was trimmed by 2 bases and J by 7 bases, leaving 18 bases between them. This CDR3 is 16 amino acids long. CDR3 region: CASSYQSASWGNEQFF. CDR3 sequence (DNA): TGTGCCAGCAGTTACCAGTCGGCTAGCTGGGGGAATGAGCAGTTCTTC.